A single sample gave rise to the 27 T cell receptor beta chains below, sequenced in a study of molecular identifiers for immune sequencing clone quantification. From the PCR reads, TCRdb called clonotypes with MiXCR, one entry per CDR3 protein. The table records about 640,000 distinct CDR3 sequences, 15% to 20% of them present only once. Sequences were obtained from naive CD8+ T cells from blood, with Jurkat cell RNA spiked in. The subset was: FACS-sorted CD8+CD4-CCR7+CD45RA+ naive T cells. These receptors were taken from a human donor in good health. Some libraries in this study had Jurkat cell RNA spiked in.

This clonotype was counted many times. The chain recombines TRBV7-9 with TRBJ2-3, with D possibly TRBD1 on 6 matching bases. Trimming pared 5 bases from V and 1 base from J, leaving 13 bases between. Germline V lookup: CDR1 SEHNR, CDR2 FQNEAQ (reference sequence). This CDR3 contains 15 residues. CDR3 DNA sequence: TGTGCCAGCAGCACTAGAAGACAGGGCACAGATACGCAGTATTTT. Translating it yields CASSTRRQGTDTQYF.

This clonotype was picked up many times. J is TRBJ2-7 and V is TRBV5-6, with 10 bases matching TRBD1. The CDR3 spans 14 residues. Trimming cost V 0 bases and J 6 bases; bases outside gene matches: 3. CDR1 is SGHDT, CDR2 YYEEEE, per germline. The CDR3 sequence is CASSLAGTGAEQYF. The DNA for the CDR3 is TGTGCCAGCAGCTTGGCCGGGACAGGGGCCGAGCAGTACTTC. The entire variable domain, with the rest obtained from reference TRBV5-6 and TRBJ2-7, is as follows: DAGVTQSPTHLIKTRGQQVTLRCSPKSGHDTVSWYQQALGQGPQFIFQYYEEEERQRGNFPDRFSGHQFPNYSSELNVNALLLGDSALYLCASSLAGTGAEQYFGPGTRLTVT.

This clonotype was detected a few times. The chain recombines TRBV12-5 with TRBJ1-2; D remains unclear. V dropped 1 base and J dropped 3 bases, with 15 bases sitting between them. Germline V gives CDR1 LGHNT, CDR2 FRNRAP. CDR3 length: 16 amino acids. CDR3 in amino acids: CASGLAPLADDYGYTF. The DNA of the CDR3 is TGTGCTAGTGGTTTGGCCCCCTTGGCGGATGACTATGGCTACACCTTC.

This clonotype was seen only a few times. The chain employs TRBV27 and TRBJ2-3; 9 positions match TRBD2. CDR3 length: 16 amino acids. CDR1 MNHEY and CDR2 SMNVEV come from the germline V gene (reference sequence). Germline trimming cut 5 bases from V and 4 bases from J; bases unmatched to any gene: 10. CDR3 sequence reads: CASSPIAGVGADTQYF. CDR3 nucleotide sequence: TGTGCCAGCAGTCCCATAGCGGGAGTAGGGGCAGATACGCAGTATTTT.

About this clonotype: At one end the junction does not follow the germline gene, possibly because of a read error. This chain joins TRBV6-6 and TRBJ1-1; TRBD1 might be the D (6 bases). Germline CDR1 MNHNY, CDR2 SVGAGI (reference sequence). The CDR3 is made up of 16 amino acids. CDR3 amino acids: CASGYANRDPNTEAFF. In DNA, the CDR3 is TGTGCCAGCGGTTACGCGAACAGGGACCCAAACACTGAAGCTTTCTTT.

This clonotype appeared a single time. A much larger clone lies one base from this, so it may be a read error. The chain has TRBV6-6 and TRBJ1-5, with D tentatively TRBD1 (6 bases). V lost 7 bases to trimming and J lost 0 bases, with 10 bases between them. Germline-derived CDR1 and CDR2 are MNHNY and SVGAGI (reference sequence). The CDR3 is 14 amino acids. CDR3 sequence (DNA): TGTGCCAGCATTAGGGGGGATAGCAATCAGCCCCAGCATTTT. Translated: CASIRGDSNQPQHF.

As to this clonotype: A much larger clonotype is one base distant, so this may be a read error. This chain joins TRBV7-4 and TRBJ2-7, with 9 bases matching TRBD1. This CDR3 spans 15 amino acids. The J segment lost 6 bases and the V segment lost 11 bases, leaving 17 bases of the junction unmatched. CDR1 and CDR2 from the germline V gene are SGHVT and SQSDAQ. CDR3 bases: TGTGCCGGAGTACACCGGGACAGGGTGCTTGGCGAGCAGTACTTC. It encodes CAGVHRDRVLGEQYF.

This clonotype came up many times. The chain combines TRBV4-3 with TRBJ1-5; 7 nucleotides match TRBD1. CDR3 size: 17 residues. Germline V gene sequence: CDR1 LGHNA, CDR2 YSLEER. V trimming: 0 bases; J trimming: 1 base; junction bases outside the gene matches: 6. The CDR3 DNA reads as TGCGCCAGCAGCCAAGATAGTGCGGGACAGAGCAATCAGCCCCAGCATTTT. Amino acids: CASSQDSAGQSNQPQHF.

V usage is TRBV27 and J usage is TRBJ2-7, with D hard to call. The CDR3 covers 13 residues. The germline gives CDR1 MNHEY, CDR2 SMNVEV (reference sequence). Trimming left V 6 bases short and J 3 bases short, with 12 bases between. CDR3 DNA: TGTGCCAGCAGCTACCGGTGGGGCTACGAGCAGTACTTC. Its protein is CASSYRWGYEQYF.

This clonotype was picked up many times. Germline is not matched at one junction end, which may reflect a read error. V is TRBV3-1 and J is TRBJ2-5, with no clear D. The CDR3 extends over 11 amino acids. Germline values: CDR1 LGHDT, CDR2 YNNKEL (reference sequence). The CDR3 DNA is TGTGCCAGCAGCCAAGGAGAGCCCCAGTACTTC. Protein product: CASSQGEPQYF.

At least ten counts were recorded for this clonotype. The chain couples TRBV6-2 or TRBV6-3 to TRBJ1-2; no clear D gene. In germline, CDR1 is MNHEY, CDR2 SVGEGT. The CDR3 extends over 11 amino acids. The V end lost 4 bases, the J end lost 5 bases, and 5 bases lay between the germline ends. The CDR3 DNA reads as TGTGCCAGCAGTTTCGCGTATGGCTACACCTTC. As protein: CASSFAYGYTF.

This clonotype was observed many times. This chain joins TRBV18 and TRBJ1-1; D unclear. The V gene's germline CDR1 is KGHSH and CDR2 LQKENI. Trimming removed 1 base at V and 5 bases at J, with 8 bases between. This CDR3 has 13 amino acids. CDR3 residues: CASSPRSRTEAFF. In DNA form, the CDR3 reads TGTGCCAGCTCACCACGCTCGAGGACTGAAGCTTTCTTT.

This clonotype was seen many times. The rearrangement joins TRBV5-4 to TRBJ2-7; D ambiguous. CDR1 and CDR2 (germline): SGHNT, YYREEE (reference sequence). Trimming shortened V by 4 bases and J by 2 bases, and 13 bases separated the two germline ends. This CDR3 has 14 amino acids. Written as DNA, the CDR3 is TGTGCCAGCAGCAGATCAGATCCCCCCTACGAGCAGTACTTC. It specifies CASSRSDPPYEQYF.

This clonotype was counted only a few times. V gene TRBV6-5 combines with J gene TRBJ1-4; 8 bases agree with TRBD1. The CDR3 extends over 16 amino acids. Trimming at V came to 6 bases and at J to 2 bases, leaving 8 bases not matched to a gene. Germline CDR1 reads MNHEY; CDR2 reads SVGAGI. CDR3 sequence (DNA): TGTGCCAGCAGCTCCACAGGGGGTGGGACTAATGAAAAACTGTTTTTT. It specifies CASSSTGGGTNEKLFF.

Regarding this clonotype: A clone one base away is much larger, so this may be a read error. The chain uses TRBV5-3 and TRBJ2-3, with 11 bases identical to TRBD2. TRBV5-3 carries the ORF label, with uncertain function. This CDR3 has 20 amino acids. DNA for the CDR3: TGTACCAGCAGCCCAGCACTAGCGGGGGCCCGCCTGTTCCTCACAGATACGCAGTATTTT. It codes for CTSSPALAGARLFLTDTQYF.

This clonotype has only a few counts. The chain carries TRBV6-2 or TRBV6-3 and TRBJ2-1, with D maybe TRBD2 (6 bases). V shed 6 bases and J shed 5 bases, with 14 bases lying between them. The CDR3 is 14 residues long. CDR1 and CDR2 from the germline V gene are MNHEY and SVGEGT. The CDR3: CASRTGRENNEQFF. DNA of the CDR3: TGTGCCAGCAGGACGGGACGGGAGAACAATGAGCAGTTCTTC.

This clonotype was counted many times. This chain links TRBV30 with TRBJ2-5, with a tentative D call TRBD2 (5 bases). V was shortened by 3 bases and J by 1 base, with 12 bases between the two germline ends. CDR3 length: 14 residues. CDR1 and CDR2 (germline): GTSNPN, SVGIG (reference sequence). The CDR3 region is CAWRESGSQETQYF. The CDR3, as DNA: TGTGCCTGGAGAGAGTCGGGATCCCAAGAGACCCAGTACTTC. Complete variable domain (other parts from reference TRBV30 and TRBJ2-5): SQTIHQWPATLVQPVGSPLSLECTVEGTSNPNLYWYRQAAGRGLQLLFYSVGIGQISSEVPQNLSASRPQDRQFILSSKKLLLSDSGFYLCAWRESGSQETQYFGPGTRLLVL.

This clonotype was seen ten or more times. The rearrangement uses TRBV29-1 and TRBJ2-3; D call uncertain. The V gene's germline CDR1 is SQVTM and CDR2 ANQGSEA. This CDR3 spans 12 amino acids. V gave up 3 bases and J gave up 1 base, with 5 bases separating them. The CDR3 sequence is CSVEAGTDTQYF. Written as DNA, the CDR3 is TGCAGCGTTGAGGCAGGCACAGATACGCAGTATTTT.

In regard to this clonotype: Just one base apart from a much larger clone, this may be a read error. The conserved phenylalanine or tryptophan is not found at the CDR3 terminus, so this likely reflects a read error. The genes are TRBV5-8 and TRBJ2-1; D is ambiguous. Germline CDR1 SGHTS, CDR2 YDEGEE. The CDR3 is made up of 14 amino acids. Trimming cost V 8 bases and J 10 bases, with 22 bases left between them. DNA for the CDR3: TGTGCCAGAAGCACCCGCCCCGCCGTCGGAGAGCAGTTCTCC. Amino acid sequence: CARSTRPAVGEQFS.

To note about this clonotype: With a much larger clone just one base away, this may be a read error. The chain recombines TRBV7-9 with TRBJ1-6; D is perhaps TRBD1 (5 bases). The CDR3 covers 14 residues. Deletions cut 2 bases from V and 9 bases from J, with 11 bases between. Germline CDR1 reads SEHNR; CDR2 reads FQNEAQ (reference sequence). The CDR3 nucleotides read TGTGCCAGCAGCTTAAGCCCAACAGGTTCACCCCTCCACTTT. Protein sequence: CASSLSPTGSPLHF.

This clonotype was observed at least ten times. The chain uses TRBV7-9 and TRBJ1-4; no clear D. Germline CDR1 and CDR2: SEHNR and FQNEAQ (reference sequence). CDR3 length equals 15 residues. The V gene lost 1 base and the J gene lost 4 bases, with 10 bases spanning the gap. The CDR3 sequence: CASSLGTTGNEKLFF. The CDR3 DNA reads as TGTGCCAGCAGCTTAGGAACGACGGGTAATGAAAAACTGTTTTTT.

This clonotype was counted many times. CDR3 loop: CASSPTGTGSYEQYF. The CDR3 DNA follows: TGTGCCAGCAGCCCGACCGGGACAGGATCCTACGAGCAGTACTTC. The chain has TRBV9 and TRBJ2-7; 8 bases map to TRBD1. The CDR3 totals 15 residues. Unmatched junction bases numbered 7, after V lost 4 bases and J lost 1 base. The V gene's germline CDR1 is SGDLS and CDR2 YYNGEE.

This clonotype was seen more than once but under ten times. The rearrangement joins TRBV20-1 to TRBJ2-7; no clear D. CDR1 DFQATT and CDR2 SNEGSKA come from the germline V gene (reference sequence). V lost 1 base and J lost 1, with 11 bases in between. CDR3 length: 14 residues. The CDR3 bases are TGCAGTGCTAGAGGCGACTCCTCTTCCTACGAGCAGTACTTC. Its translation is CSARGDSSSYEQYF.

Points on this clonotype: This may come from a read error, since a much larger clone is one base off. The gene calls are TRBV4-3 and TRBJ2-7; 9 positions match TRBD1. The CDR3 spans 14 residues. Germline loops: CDR1 LGHNA, CDR2 YSLEER. The CDR3 DNA sequence: TGCGCCAGCAGCCGAGACAGGGGGTTCTACGGGCAGTACTTC. Its protein is CASSRDRGFYGQYF.

On this clonotype itself: A much larger clone sits a single nucleotide away, making a read error possible. This chain uses TRBV6-5 with TRBJ1-2; D is uncertain. The V and J ends lost 2 bases and 6 bases respectively, with 16 bases between them. Germline V CDR1 and CDR2: MNHEY, SVGAGI. This CDR3 comprises 15 residues. The CDR3 loop reads CASSYPIVSHHGYTF. The CDR3 DNA is TGTGCCAGCAGTTACCCGATAGTCAGCCATCATGGCTACACCTTC.

This clonotype was counted ten times or more. The chain recombines TRBV28 with TRBJ2-7; TRBD1 agrees at 7 bases. CDR3 length equals 16 residues. Germline lookup yields CDR1 MDHEN and CDR2 SYDVKM. V was clipped by 6 bases and J by 2 bases; unmatched bases: 13. This chain's CDR3 is CASSHPPGQLTYEQYF. As DNA, the CDR3 is TGTGCCAGCAGCCACCCCCCGGGACAGCTCACCTACGAGCAGTACTTC.

This clonotype was picked up many times. The rearrangement links TRBV24-1 to TRBJ2-3; D is uncertain. V lost 4 bases, J lost 0 bases, and 10 bases lay in between. The CDR3 sequence is 15 residues long. Germline V gene data show CDR1 as KGHDR and CDR2 as SFDVKD. The CDR3 DNA is TGTGCCACCAGTGACCAACAGTCTAGCACAGATACGCAGTATTTT. Protein: CATSDQQSSTDTQYF.